These 21 T cell receptor beta chains originate from one sample sequenced in a study of tumor-infiltrating lymphocytes in localized non-small cell lung cancer. Only in-frame clones appear in the TCRdb table, and some are missing; sequencing was by immunoSEQ multiplex PCR. The sample holds around 12,000 clones, 65% to 85% seen once. Sequenced sample: uninvolved lung tissue not adjacent to the tumor. These receptors came from a human donor with non-small cell lung cancer.

The V and J genes are TRBV6-6 and TRBJ2-5; D is unclear. Germline V gives CDR1 MNHNY, CDR2 SVGAGI (reference sequence). This CDR3 has 14 residues. V lost 0 bases and J lost 2, with 7 bases in between. CDR3 nucleotides: TGTGCCAGCAGTTACTCCAGGATTCAAGAGACCCAGTACTTC. It translates to CASSYSRIQETQYF.

The rearrangement links TRBV11-3 to TRBJ2-3; 8 bases line up with TRBD2. Trimming removed 1 base from V and 5 bases from J; junction bases left unmatched: 8. The CDR3 is made up of 16 amino acids. The germline V gene has CDR1 SGHNT and CDR2 YENEEA. CDR3 coding DNA: TGTGCCAGCAGCTTAGGACTGCACGGGGGGGGAGATACGCAGTATTTT. Translated, it gives CASSLGLHGGGDTQYF.

This clone occurred a few times. The V gene is TRBV2, the J gene TRBJ1-2, with D maybe TRBD1 (6 bases). This CDR3 contains 13 residues. Deletions cut 4 bases from V and 4 bases from J, with 10 bases between. The V gene's germline CDR1 is SNHLY and CDR2 FYNNEI. CDR3 in DNA: TGTGCCAGCAGTGTTTTCAGGGGCTATGGCTACACCTTC. Amino acids: CASSVFRGYGYTF.

This chain links TRBV5-8 with TRBJ1-1; TRBD1 matches at 7 bases. With 4 bases clipped from V and 0 bases from J, the junction kept 3 bases outside the gene matches. The CDR3 has 14 residues. Germline assignment: CDR1 SGHTS and CDR2 YDEGEE. CDR3 sequence: CASSVGQMNTEAFF. The CDR3 DNA is TGTGCCAGCAGCGTGGGACAGATGAACACTGAAGCTTTCTTT.

The J gene is TRBJ2-7, the V gene TRBV30; no definite D call. V dropped 7 bases and J dropped 3 bases, with 13 bases sitting between them. The CDR3 runs to 12 residues. The germline V gene encodes CDR1 GTSNPN and CDR2 SVGIG (reference sequence). The CDR3 spells CASYKLHYEQYF. The CDR3 DNA reads TGTGCCTCCTATAAGCTACACTACGAGCAGTACTTC. The whole variable domain, filled in from reference TRBV30 and TRBJ2-7, reads SQTIHQWPATLVQPVGSPLSLECTVEGTSNPNLYWYRQAAGRGLQLLFYSVGIGQISSEVPQNLSASRPQDRQFILSSKKLLLSDSGFYLCASYKLHYEQYFGPGTRLTVT.

CDR3 coding DNA: TGTGCCAGCAGTTACTCGCGGCAGGGAGGGGATGGCTACACCTTC. Amino acid sequence: CASSYSRQGGDGYTF. This chain links TRBV6-5 with TRBJ1-2; D might be TRBD1 (5 bases). CDR1 MNHEY and CDR2 SVGAGI come from the germline V gene. This CDR3 spans 15 amino acids. V was cut by 0 bases and J by 6 bases, with 14 bases left in between.

The J gene is TRBJ2-3, the V gene TRBV5-4; 8 nucleotides align to TRBD2. This CDR3 is built from 15 residues. Germline-derived CDR1 and CDR2 are SGHNT and YYREEE (reference sequence). The J segment lost 0 bases and the V segment lost 0 bases, leaving 0 bases of the junction unmatched. CDR3 residues: CASSLGGGSTDTQYF. The CDR3 coding sequence is TGTGCCAGCAGCTTGGGCGGGGGGAGCACAGATACGCAGTATTTT.

The chain employs TRBV6-5 and TRBJ2-3; possible D gene TRBD1, 6 bases. Germline loops: CDR1 MNHEY, CDR2 SVGAGI. Deletions cut 0 bases from V and 15 bases from J, with 13 bases between. The CDR3 has 12 amino acids. The CDR3 DNA reads TGTGCCAGCAGTTACTCTAACAGGGTCCCATATTTT. Its translation: CASSYSNRVPYF.

This chain links TRBV7-8 with TRBJ2-5, with D perhaps TRBD2 (7 bases). Germline CDR1 is SGHVS and CDR2 is FQNEAQ. The CDR3 has 15 residues. Trimming removed 5 bases at V and 3 bases at J, with 16 bases between. The CDR3 DNA reads TGTGCCAGCAGCCCTGGGGGGGCGCAAGAAGAGACCCAGTACTTC. Translation gives CASSPGGAQEETQYF.

This rearrangement joins TRBV19 to TRBJ1-2; no reliable D call. Trimming removed 1 base from V and 8 bases from J, with 8 bases in between. Germline V gives CDR1 LNHDA, CDR2 SQIVND (reference sequence). The CDR3 covers 12 residues. CDR3 loop: CASSIGGRGYTF. CDR3 coding DNA: TGTGCCAGTAGTATAGGAGGTAGGGGCTACACCTTC.

J is TRBJ2-7 and V is TRBV6-5; TRBD1 agrees at 9 bases. CDR1 MNHEY and CDR2 SVGAGI come from the germline V gene. The CDR3 spans 15 residues. After removal of 6 bases from V and 5 bases from J, the junction contained 11 bases not matched to a gene. CDR3 bases: TGTGCCAGCAGCACAACGGGACAGGGCAGAAACGAGCAGTACTTC. Encoded protein: CASSTTGQGRNEQYF.

The chain is built from TRBV29-1 and TRBJ1-5; tentatively, D is TRBD1 (5 bases). The CDR3 length is 13 residues. The V end was cut by 3 bases, the J end by 6 bases, with 12 bases between. The germline gives CDR1 SQVTM, CDR2 ANQGSEA. DNA of the CDR3: TGCAGCGTTGATGGTGGGGGAGGTCAGCCCCAGCATTTT. It encodes CSVDGGGGQPQHF.

The V and J genes are TRBV10-3 and TRBJ2-3; D might be TRBD2 (5 bases). The CDR3 has 16 residues. Germline CDR1 reads ENHRY; CDR2 reads SYGVKD. Trimming took off 3 bases at V and 6 bases at J, with 19 bases between the two ends. As DNA, the CDR3 is TGTGCCATCAGTGACCTCAGAGGGCCCAACGGGGATACGCAGTATTTT. This codes for CAISDLRGPNGDTQYF.

This rearrangement joins TRBV5-1 to TRBJ2-3; possible D gene TRBD1, 5 bases. Trimming removed 2 bases from V and 3 bases from J, with 7 bases in between. The CDR3 runs 13 residues. Germline CDR1 reads SGHRS; CDR2 reads YFSETQ. DNA of the CDR3: TGCGCCAGCAGCTTCCAGGGTACAGATACGCAGTATTTT. Encoded protein: CASSFQGTDTQYF.

The CDR3 nucleotides are TGTGCCAGCAGCTCAGACTGGCGGGGGGGCGGGGAGCTGTTTTTT. This gives the protein CASSSDWRGGGELFF. The J gene is TRBJ2-2, the V gene TRBV2; 9 nucleotides agree with TRBD2. This CDR3 has 15 residues. V lost 6 bases, J lost 7 bases, and 9 bases stayed unmatched. Germline lookup yields CDR1 SNHLY and CDR2 FYNNEI. The full variable domain, in which reference TRBV2 and TRBJ2-2 provide the parts outside the CDR3, is EPEVTQTPSHQVTQMGQEVILRCVPISNHLYFYWYRQILGQKVEFLVSFYNNEISEKSEIFDDQFSVERPDGSNFTLKIRSTKLEDSAMYFCASSSDWRGGGELFFGEGSRLTVL.

V gene TRBV7-2 combines with J gene TRBJ2-7; 9 bases map to TRBD1. The V gene's germline CDR1 is SGHTA and CDR2 FQGNSA. Trimming cost V 5 bases and J 11 bases; bases outside gene matches: 13. The CDR3 totals 14 residues. The CDR3 protein is CASSPTGADRGKYF. The CDR3 DNA is TGTGCCAGCAGCCCTACCGGAGCTGACAGGGGGAAGTACTTC. Looking up the rest from reference TRBV7-2 and TRBJ2-7 gives the full variable domain: GAGVSQSPSNKVTEKGKDVELRCDPISGHTALYWYRQSLGQGLEFLIYFQGNSAPDKSGLPSDRFSAERTGGSVSTLTIQRTQQEDSAVYLCASSPTGADRGKYFGPGTRLTVT.

This clone was observed a single time. The chain has TRBV7-2 and TRBJ2-7; 9 bases map to TRBD1. The V gene's germline CDR1 is SGHTA and CDR2 FQGNSA. CDR3 size: 14 residues. The ends lost 5 bases at V and 1 base at J; junction bases unmatched: 3. In DNA, the CDR3 is TGTGCCAGCAGCAAGGGACAGGGATCCTACGAGCAGTACTTC. It translates to CASSKGQGSYEQYF.

This chain connects TRBV6-4 to TRBJ1-2, with D perhaps matching TRBD1 (6 bases). This CDR3 comprises 14 residues. V lost 6 bases to trimming and J lost 2 bases, with 13 bases between them. Germline V gene sequence: CDR1 MRHNA, CDR2 SNTAGT. The CDR3 DNA reads TGTGCCAGCAGGCCCCAACAGGGAAACTATGGCTACACCTTC. Amino acid sequence: CASRPQQGNYGYTF.

The genes are TRBV6-6 and TRBJ2-3; TRBD2 might be the D (6 bases). Trimming left V 2 bases short and J 3 bases short, with 12 bases between. CDR1 and CDR2 (germline): MNHNY, SVGAGI (reference sequence). This CDR3 is 15 amino acids long. CDR3 coding DNA: TGTGCCAGCAGTTACGGGACCCGGGGGACAGATACGCAGTATTTT. Translation gives CASSYGTRGTDTQYF.

This sequence joins TRBV19 and TRBJ1-3, with 8 bases matching TRBD1. V gave up 6 bases and J gave up 0 bases; unmatched junction bases: 4. The germline CDR1 and CDR2 sequences are LNHDA and SQIVND (reference sequence). The CDR3 length is 15 residues. The CDR3 reads CASRLDRASGNTIYF. The CDR3 nucleotides are TGTGCCAGTAGATTGGACAGGGCCTCTGGAAACACCATATATTTT.

This clone was counted once. The chain employs TRBV5-1 and TRBJ2-1; 9 nucleotides line up with TRBD1. V shed 0 bases, J shed 7 bases, and the junction held 5 bases outside the gene matches. The CDR3 totals 15 residues. Germline CDR1 SGHRS, CDR2 YFSETQ. CDR3 protein: CASSLDRGLGNEQFF. The CDR3 region has the DNA TGCGCCAGCAGCTTGGACAGGGGGCTAGGGAATGAGCAGTTCTTC.